The 4 T cell receptor beta chains below come from one sample, sequenced in a study of blood T cell repertoires in COVID-19 (TCRdb year 2020). The library was generated by the immunoSEQ multiplex PCR assay. TCRdb took over this immuneACCESS table, retaining in-frame rearrangements with V and J assigned. Such tables are incomplete; in checked studies, under half of the missing clones stem from an unresolved V gene, and the remainder is unexplained. The sample table lists fewer than 80,000 clones, roughly 89% of them with a count of one. Around 4.9% of the sample belongs to the ten largest clones. The sample consisted of peripheral blood. Receptor source: a woman in her forties or fifties with active COVID-19.

In its sample, this clone was seen a few times. J is TRBJ1-6 and V is TRBV30, with no clear D. Germline CDR1 and CDR2: GTSNPN and SVGIG (reference sequence). The germline V and J ends were trimmed by 1 base and 9 bases, with 7 bases remaining between them. CDR3 length: 12 amino acids. The chain's CDR3 is CAWSGGASPLHF. Written as DNA, the CDR3 is TGTGCCTGGAGTGGTGGAGCTTCACCCCTCCACTTT.

This clone was seen more than once but under ten times. The chain links TRBV7-9 to TRBJ2-1; 10 positions agree with TRBD2. The germline V gene has CDR1 SEHNR and CDR2 FQNEAQ (reference sequence). V trimming: 5 bases; J trimming: 9 bases; junction bases outside the gene matches: 10. This CDR3 region has 15 residues. The DNA for the CDR3 is TGTGCCAGCAGCCGTACGGTAGCGGGAGGCAGTGAGCAGTTCTTC. As protein: CASSRTVAGGSEQFF.

This sequence joins TRBV6-4 and TRBJ2-1, with 8 nucleotides matching TRBD2. The CDR3 sequence is 18 residues long. V was clipped by 3 bases and J by 7 bases; unmatched bases: 17. In germline, CDR1 is MRHNA, CDR2 SNTAGT. Written as DNA, the CDR3 is TGTGCCAGCAGTGATCGGTTGGCTAGCGGGTCTGGTGGGAATGAGCAGTTCTTC. Its translation: CASSDRLASGSGGNEQFF.

The gene calls are TRBV27 and TRBJ1-2; 7 bases fit TRBD1. The CDR3 has 12 residues. Germline lookup yields CDR1 MNHEY and CDR2 SMNVEV (reference sequence). V lost 6 bases to trimming and J lost 8 bases; unmatched junction nucleotides: 6. CDR3 DNA sequence: TGTGCCAGCAGCGACAGGGTTAAGGGCTACACCTTC. This encodes CASSDRVKGYTF.